This TCR beta chain appears in the sequencing data of a study of cytotoxic CD8 clonotypes in ibrutinib-treated CLL. Study-level background: Samples showed on average around 250,000 productive templates and about 94,000 productive rearrangements.

CDR3 length: 13 amino acids. Germline V gene lookup returns CDR1 SGHTA and CDR2 FQGTGA. Trimming took off 3 bases at V and 0 bases at J, with 0 bases between the two ends. Libraries were prepared by immunoSEQ multiplex PCR; TCRdb keeps only in-frame clonotypes and omits some of them. The repertoire holds about 200,000 clones, with over 60% as singletons. In regard to this clone: Its antigen is unidentified.

Study-wide findings and caveats: Rising at ibrutinib response, clonality subsequently fell back toward baseline at progression.

The chain is built from TRBV7-3 and TRBJ2-6, with D hard to call. The receptor comes from a human donor with chronic lymphocytic leukemia. This material consisted of PBMCs, taken after 24 months of ibrutinib treatment. CDR3 region: CASSFSGANVLTF. The CDR3, as DNA: TGTGCCAGCAGCTTCTCTGGGGCCAACGTCCTGACTTTC. Supplemented by reference TRBV7-3 and TRBJ2-6, the full variable domain reads GAGVSQTPSNKVTEKGKYVELRCDPISGHTALYWYRQSLGQGPEFLIYFQGTGAADDSGLPNDRFFAVRPEGSVSTLKIQRTERGDSAVYLCASSFSGANVLTFGAGSRLTVL.